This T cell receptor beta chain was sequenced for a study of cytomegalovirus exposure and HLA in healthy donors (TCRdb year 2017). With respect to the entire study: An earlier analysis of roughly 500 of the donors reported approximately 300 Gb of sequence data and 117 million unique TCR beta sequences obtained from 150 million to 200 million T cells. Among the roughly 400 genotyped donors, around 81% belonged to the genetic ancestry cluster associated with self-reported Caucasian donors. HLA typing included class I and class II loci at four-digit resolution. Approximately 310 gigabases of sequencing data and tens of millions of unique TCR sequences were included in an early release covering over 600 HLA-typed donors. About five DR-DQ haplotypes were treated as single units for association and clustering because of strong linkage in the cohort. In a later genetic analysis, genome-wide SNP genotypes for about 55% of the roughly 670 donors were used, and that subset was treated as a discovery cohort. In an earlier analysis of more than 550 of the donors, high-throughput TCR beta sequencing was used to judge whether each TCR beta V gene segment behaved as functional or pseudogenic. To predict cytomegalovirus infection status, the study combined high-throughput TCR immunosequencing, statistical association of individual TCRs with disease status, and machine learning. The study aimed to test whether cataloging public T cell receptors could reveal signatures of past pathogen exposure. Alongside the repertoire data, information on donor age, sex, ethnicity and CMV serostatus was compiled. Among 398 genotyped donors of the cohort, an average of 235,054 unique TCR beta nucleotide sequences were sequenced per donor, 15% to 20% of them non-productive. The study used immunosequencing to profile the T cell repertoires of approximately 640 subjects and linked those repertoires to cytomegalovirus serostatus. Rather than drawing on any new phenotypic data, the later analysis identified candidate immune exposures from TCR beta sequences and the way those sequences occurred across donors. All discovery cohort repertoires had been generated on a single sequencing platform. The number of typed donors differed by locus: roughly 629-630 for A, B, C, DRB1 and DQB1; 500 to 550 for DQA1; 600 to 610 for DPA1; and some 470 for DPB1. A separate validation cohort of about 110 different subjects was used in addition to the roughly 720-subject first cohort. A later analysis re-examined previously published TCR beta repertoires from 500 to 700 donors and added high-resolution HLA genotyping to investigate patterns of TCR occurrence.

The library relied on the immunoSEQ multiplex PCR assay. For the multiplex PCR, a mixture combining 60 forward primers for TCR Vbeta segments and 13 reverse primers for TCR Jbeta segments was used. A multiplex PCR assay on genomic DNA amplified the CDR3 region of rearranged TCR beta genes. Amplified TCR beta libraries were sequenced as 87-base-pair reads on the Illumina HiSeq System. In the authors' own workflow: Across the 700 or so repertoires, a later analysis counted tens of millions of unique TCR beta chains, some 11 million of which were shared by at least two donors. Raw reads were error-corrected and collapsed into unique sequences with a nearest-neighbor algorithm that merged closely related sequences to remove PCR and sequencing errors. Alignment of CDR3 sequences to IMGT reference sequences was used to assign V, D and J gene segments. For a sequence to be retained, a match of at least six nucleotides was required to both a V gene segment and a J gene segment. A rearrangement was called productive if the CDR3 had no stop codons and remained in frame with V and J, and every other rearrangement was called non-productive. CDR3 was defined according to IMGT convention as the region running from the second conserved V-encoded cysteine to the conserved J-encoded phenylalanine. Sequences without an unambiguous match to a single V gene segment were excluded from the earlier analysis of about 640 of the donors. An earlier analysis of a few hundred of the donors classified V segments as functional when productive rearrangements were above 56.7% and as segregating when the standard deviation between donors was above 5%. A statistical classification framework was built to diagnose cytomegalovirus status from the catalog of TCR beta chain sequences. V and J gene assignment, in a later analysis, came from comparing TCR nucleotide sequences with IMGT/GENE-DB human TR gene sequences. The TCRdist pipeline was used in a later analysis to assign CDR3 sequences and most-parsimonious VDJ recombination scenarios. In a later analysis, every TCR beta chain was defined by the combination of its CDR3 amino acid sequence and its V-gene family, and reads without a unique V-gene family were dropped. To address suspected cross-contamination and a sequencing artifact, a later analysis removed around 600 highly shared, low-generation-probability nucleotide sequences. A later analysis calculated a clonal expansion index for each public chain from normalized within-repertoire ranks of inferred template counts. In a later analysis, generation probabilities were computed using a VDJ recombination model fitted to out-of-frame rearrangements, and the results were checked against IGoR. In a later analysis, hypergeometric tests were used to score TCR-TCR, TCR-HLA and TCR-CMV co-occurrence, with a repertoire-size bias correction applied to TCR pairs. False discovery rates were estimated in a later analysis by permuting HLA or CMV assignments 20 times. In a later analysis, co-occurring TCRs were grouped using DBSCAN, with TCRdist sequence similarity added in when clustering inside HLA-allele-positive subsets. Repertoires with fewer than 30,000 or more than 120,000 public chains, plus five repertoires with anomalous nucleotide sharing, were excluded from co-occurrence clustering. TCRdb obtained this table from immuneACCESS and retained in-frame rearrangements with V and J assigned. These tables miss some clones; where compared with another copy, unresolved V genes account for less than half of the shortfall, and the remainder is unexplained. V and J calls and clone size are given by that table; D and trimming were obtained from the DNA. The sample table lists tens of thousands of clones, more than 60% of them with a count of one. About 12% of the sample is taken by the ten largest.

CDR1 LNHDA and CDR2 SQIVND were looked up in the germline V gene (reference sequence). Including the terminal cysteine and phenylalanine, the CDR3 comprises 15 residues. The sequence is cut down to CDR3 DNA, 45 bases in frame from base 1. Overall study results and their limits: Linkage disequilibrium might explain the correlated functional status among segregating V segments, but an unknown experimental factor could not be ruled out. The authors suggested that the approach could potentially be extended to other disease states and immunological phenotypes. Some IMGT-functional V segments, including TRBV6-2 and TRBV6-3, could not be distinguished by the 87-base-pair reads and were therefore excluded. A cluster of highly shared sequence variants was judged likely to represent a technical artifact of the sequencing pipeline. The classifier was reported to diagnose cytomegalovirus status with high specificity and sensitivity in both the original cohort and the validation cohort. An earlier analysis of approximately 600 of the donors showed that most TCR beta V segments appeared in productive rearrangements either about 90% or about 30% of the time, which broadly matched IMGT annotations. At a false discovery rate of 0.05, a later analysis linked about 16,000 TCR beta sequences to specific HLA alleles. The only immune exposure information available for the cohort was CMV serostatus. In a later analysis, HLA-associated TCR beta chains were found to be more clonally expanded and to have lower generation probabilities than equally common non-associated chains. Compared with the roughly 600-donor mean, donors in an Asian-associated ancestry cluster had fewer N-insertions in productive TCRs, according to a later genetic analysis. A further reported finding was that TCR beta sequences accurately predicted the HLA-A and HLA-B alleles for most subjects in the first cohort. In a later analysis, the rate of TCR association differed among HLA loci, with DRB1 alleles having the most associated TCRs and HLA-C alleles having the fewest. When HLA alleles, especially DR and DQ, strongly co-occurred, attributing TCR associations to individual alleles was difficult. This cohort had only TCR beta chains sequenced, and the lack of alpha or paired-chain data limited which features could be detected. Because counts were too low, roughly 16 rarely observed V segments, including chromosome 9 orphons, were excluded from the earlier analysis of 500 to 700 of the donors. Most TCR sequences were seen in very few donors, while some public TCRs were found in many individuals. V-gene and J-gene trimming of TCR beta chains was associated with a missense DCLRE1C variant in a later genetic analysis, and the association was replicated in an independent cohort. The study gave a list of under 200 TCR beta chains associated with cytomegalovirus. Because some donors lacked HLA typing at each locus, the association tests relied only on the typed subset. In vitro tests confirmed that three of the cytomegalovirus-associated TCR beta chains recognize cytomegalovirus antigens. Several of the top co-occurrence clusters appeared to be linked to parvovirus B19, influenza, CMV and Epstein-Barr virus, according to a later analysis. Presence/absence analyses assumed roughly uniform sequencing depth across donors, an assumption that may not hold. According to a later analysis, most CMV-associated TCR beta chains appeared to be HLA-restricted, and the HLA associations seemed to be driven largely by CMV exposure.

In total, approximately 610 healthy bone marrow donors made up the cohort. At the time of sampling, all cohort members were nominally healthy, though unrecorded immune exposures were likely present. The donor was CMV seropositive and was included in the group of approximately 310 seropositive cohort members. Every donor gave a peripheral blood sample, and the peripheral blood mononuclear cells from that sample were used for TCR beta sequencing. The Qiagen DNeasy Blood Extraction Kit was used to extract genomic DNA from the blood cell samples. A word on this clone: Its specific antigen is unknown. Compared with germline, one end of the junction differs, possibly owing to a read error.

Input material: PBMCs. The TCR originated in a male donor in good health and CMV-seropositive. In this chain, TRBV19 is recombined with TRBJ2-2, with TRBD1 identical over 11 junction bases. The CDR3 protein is CASSIPGQGGGELLF. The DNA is TGTGCCAGTAGTATTCCGGGACAGGGGGGCGGGGAGCTGCTTTTT.